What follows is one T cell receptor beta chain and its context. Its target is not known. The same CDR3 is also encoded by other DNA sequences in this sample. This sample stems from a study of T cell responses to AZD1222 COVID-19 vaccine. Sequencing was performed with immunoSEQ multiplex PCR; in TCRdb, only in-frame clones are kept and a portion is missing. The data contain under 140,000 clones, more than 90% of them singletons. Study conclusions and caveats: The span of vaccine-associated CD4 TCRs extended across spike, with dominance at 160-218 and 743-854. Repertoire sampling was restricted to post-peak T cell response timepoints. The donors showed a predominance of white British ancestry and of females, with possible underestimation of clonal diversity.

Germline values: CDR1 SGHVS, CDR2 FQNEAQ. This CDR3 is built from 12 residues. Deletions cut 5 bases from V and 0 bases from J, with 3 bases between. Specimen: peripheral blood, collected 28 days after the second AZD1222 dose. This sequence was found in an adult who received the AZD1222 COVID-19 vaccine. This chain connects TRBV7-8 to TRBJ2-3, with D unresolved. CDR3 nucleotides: TGTGCCAGCAGCCCGAGCACAGATACGCAGTATTTT. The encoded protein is CASSPSTDTQYF.